A selection of T cell receptor beta chains follows, all from one sample in a study of cytomegalovirus exposure and HLA in healthy donors. The protocol was immunoSEQ multiplex PCR, while the TCRdb copy is restricted to in-frame clones and leaves out a portion. The sample shows under 200,000 clones, around 77% of them seen only once. Sequencing was done on a sample of PBMCs. The receptors were gathered from a man aged 60 to 75 in good health and CMV-seronegative. Both conserved end residues are part of each CDR3. The D gene is left open where the match is weak. A clone size is listed for some rows: how often the clone was seen (once, few, many), or a class if it is expanded.

J: TRBJ2-5
D: -
V: TRBV7-9
size: -
DNA: TGTGCCAGCAGCTTAGGAGCGTACCAAGAGACCCAGTACTTC
CDR3: CASSLGAYQETQYF

J: TRBJ2-1
D: -
V: TRBV5-1
size: -
DNA: TGCGCCAGCAGCTCGGGGATTCCCAGCTCCCACAATGAGCAGTTCTTC
CDR3: CASSSGIPSSHNEQFF

J: TRBJ2-1
D: -
V: TRBV6-5
size: -
DNA: TGTGCCAGCAGGTCAGTAGCGTCAAACTTCAATGAGCAGTTCTTC
CDR3: CASRSVASNFNEQFF

J: TRBJ1-6
D: -
V: TRBV6-1
size: -
DNA: TGTGCCAGCAGTGCGTCGACAGTTTATAATTCACCCCTCCACTTT
CDR3: CASSASTVYNSPLHF

J: TRBJ2-7
D: TRBD1
V: TRBV2
size: -
DNA: TGTGCCAGCAGGGACAGGGCCGGAGCCTACGAGCAGTACTTC
CDR3: CASRDRAGAYEQYF

J: TRBJ2-3
D: TRBD2
V: TRBV19
size: -
DNA: TGTGCCAGTTCGCTGGGGCTAGCGGGGATCACAGATACGCAGTATTTT
CDR3: CASSLGLAGITDTQYF

J: TRBJ2-3
D: -
V: TRBV5-1
size: -
DNA: TGCGCCAGCAGCCTACTCACGAGAGCCCCAGGGTCCGCAGATACGCAGTATTTT
CDR3: CASSLLTRAPGSADTQYF

J: TRBJ1-1
D: TRBD1
V: TRBV6-5
size: -
DNA: TGTGCCAGCAGGCCGGAGACAGGGGGAACAAGTGAAGCTTTCTTT
CDR3: CASRPETGGTSEAFF

J: TRBJ1-6
D: TRBD1
V: TRBV6-1
size: -
DNA: TGTGCCAGCAGTGCCCTCCCGGGACAGGGAAATTCACCCCTCCACTTT
CDR3: CASSALPGQGNSPLHF

J: TRBJ2-3
D: -
V: TRBV6-6
size: -
DNA: TGTGCCAGCAGTTTCCGCGGGGATACGCAGTATTTT
CDR3: CASSFRGDTQYF

J: TRBJ2-7
D: TRBD2
V: TRBV28
size: -
DNA: TGTGCCAGCAGTTTAAGTCTAGCGGGGTCCTACGAGCAGTACTTC
CDR3: CASSLSLAGSYEQYF

J: TRBJ2-1
D: -
V: TRBV5-4
size: -
DNA: TGTGCCAGCAGTCCCTCGAGCGGGCCGTTGGGTTACAATGAGCAGTTCTTC
CDR3: CASSPSSGPLGYNEQFF

J: TRBJ2-5
D: TRBD2
V: TRBV29-1
size: -
DNA: TGCAGCGTTGGGCCTAGCGGGAGTGAGACCCAGTACTTC
CDR3: CSVGPSGSETQYF

J: TRBJ2-5
D: TRBD2
V: TRBV9
size: -
DNA: TGTGCCAGCTCCTGGGGGGCTAGCGGGTCCCAAGAGACCCAGTACTTC
CDR3: CASSWGASGSQETQYF

J: TRBJ2-5
D: -
V: TRBV7-7
size: -
DNA: TGTGCTAGCAGCTTAGACAGCCAAGAGACCCAGTACTTC
CDR3: CASSLDSQETQYF

J: TRBJ2-1
D: -
V: TRBV5-1
size: -
DNA: TGCGCCAGCAGCTTGCGGTCTAGCAGACACAATGAGCAGTTCTTC
CDR3: CASSLRSSRHNEQFF

J: TRBJ2-7
D: -
V: TRBV5-1
size: -
DNA: TGCGCCAGCAGCTTGGGTGAGCCATCCCTAAGCGAGCAGTACTTC
CDR3: CASSLGEPSLSEQYF

J: TRBJ2-7
D: -
V: TRBV6-5
size: few
DNA: TGTGCCAGCCGTCACACCGCTAGCTCCTACGAGCAGTACTTC
CDR3: CASRHTASSYEQYF

J: TRBJ2-7
D: TRBD1
V: TRBV28
size: -
DNA: TGTGCCAGCAGGCAGGGGGCGCGGGACCGGGACTACGAGCAGTACTTC
CDR3: CASRQGARDRDYEQYF

J: TRBJ1-3
D: -
V: TRBV30
size: few
DNA: TGTGCCTGGGACATCAGCTCTGGAAACACCATATATTTT
CDR3: CAWDISSGNTIYF

J: TRBJ1-3
D: TRBD1
V: TRBV7-9
size: -
DNA: TGTGCCAGCAGCAGGACAGGGTCTGGAAACACCATATATTTT
CDR3: CASSRTGSGNTIYF

J: TRBJ2-7
D: TRBD1
V: TRBV29-1
size: -
DNA: TGCAGCGTTGAAGGGGACAGGGACGAGCAGTACTTC
CDR3: CSVEGDRDEQYF

J: TRBJ2-5
D: -
V: TRBV7-2
size: -
DNA: TGTGCCAGCAGCTTAGATACGGGGAACGTACACTTC
CDR3: CASSLDTGNVHF

J: TRBJ2-7
D: TRBD2
V: TRBV5-1
size: -
DNA: TGCGCCAGCAGCACGGGACTAGCGGGCAGCTACGAGCAGTACTTC
CDR3: CASSTGLAGSYEQYF

J: TRBJ2-7
D: TRBD1
V: TRBV19
size: -
DNA: TGTGCCAGTAGTATAGAAGGGGGACAGCTCTCCTACGAGCAGTACTTC
CDR3: CASSIEGGQLSYEQYF

J: TRBJ2-3
D: TRBD1
V: TRBV5-1
size: once
DNA: TGCGCCAGCATAGACCGGGACAGAGGCACAGATACGCAGTATTTT
CDR3: CASIDRDRGTDTQYF

J: TRBJ1-5
D: -
V: TRBV6-1
size: -
DNA: TGTGCCAGCAGGTATAGGGGGATAGATCAGCCCCAGCATTTT
CDR3: CASRYRGIDQPQHF

J: TRBJ1-2
D: TRBD1
V: TRBV5-1
size: -
DNA: TGCGCCAGCAGCACCTCGACAGGGGGCGGAGGCTACACCTTC
CDR3: CASSTSTGGGGYTF

J: TRBJ2-5
D: -
V: TRBV7-2
size: few
DNA: TGTGCCAGCAGCTCCCAATCGACTACGCGGAAGACCCAGTACTTC
CDR3: CASSSQSTTRKTQYF

J: TRBJ1-4
D: -
V: TRBV9
size: -
DNA: TGTGCCAGCAGCCCCAGCGGTCGAGTTGCAACTAATGAAAAACTGTTTTTT
CDR3: CASSPSGRVATNEKLFF

J: TRBJ2-1
D: TRBD2
V: TRBV5-4
size: few
DNA: TGTGCCAGCAGCTCCCAGGGTAGCGGGGGGGCCGGTGAGCAGTTCTTC
CDR3: CASSSQGSGGAGEQFF

J: TRBJ1-5
D: -
V: TRBV7-9
size: -
DNA: TGTGCCAGCAGCTTGTTAGATCAGCCCCAGCATTTT
CDR3: CASSLLDQPQHF

J: TRBJ2-1
D: TRBD2
V: TRBV2
size: -
DNA: TGTGCCACCCGACTAGCTGAGGTGAAGTTCTTC
CDR3: CATRLAEVKFF

J: TRBJ2-7
D: TRBD1
V: TRBV27
size: -
DNA: TGTGCCAGCAGTTTAAACAGGGGGAGCCACGAGCAGTACTTC
CDR3: CASSLNRGSHEQYF

J: TRBJ2-2
D: -
V: TRBV7-2
size: -
DNA: TGTGCCAGCAGCCGCGGGGTAGCGCGGGGTACCGGGGAGCTGTTTTTT
CDR3: CASSRGVARGTGELFF

J: TRBJ2-3
D: TRBD2
V: TRBV4-3
size: few
DNA: TGCGCCAGCAGCCAAGCCCCTAGCGGAGGTGGGGGCACAGATACGCAGTATTTT
CDR3: CASSQAPSGGGGTDTQYF

J: TRBJ2-3
D: -
V: TRBV2
size: -
DNA: TGTGCCAGCAGTGAAACAGGGATGAGGACAGATACGCAGTATTTT
CDR3: CASSETGMRTDTQYF

J: TRBJ2-7
D: TRBD2
V: TRBV28
size: -
DNA: TGTGCCAGCAGTTTATCCCTTGTGACAGCGGGACCCTACGAGCAGTACTTC
CDR3: CASSLSLVTAGPYEQYF

J: TRBJ1-1
D: -
V: TRBV5-1
size: few
DNA: TGCGCCAGCCAACCGGCAGCGCGGAACACTGAAGCTTTCTTT
CDR3: CASQPAARNTEAFF

J: TRBJ2-1
D: TRBD2
V: TRBV30
size: -
DNA: TGTGCCTGGAGTGGAATAGTAGGCGGGAGAAGCTCCTACAATGAGCAGTTCTTC
CDR3: CAWSGIVGGRSSYNEQFF

J: TRBJ1-1
D: -
V: TRBV10-1
size: -
DNA: TGCGCCAGCAGCCCGAGGGTATCGTTGAACACTGAAGCTTTCTTT
CDR3: CASSPRVSLNTEAFF

J: TRBJ2-3
D: TRBD2
V: TRBV15
size: -
DNA: TGTGCCACCAGCGGGCCGGGACTAGCGATCTCTAGCACAGATACGCAGTATTTT
CDR3: CATSGPGLAISSTDTQYF

J: TRBJ2-3
D: -
V: TRBV4-3
size: -
DNA: TGCGCCAGCAGCCTTGACCGGGGGACAGATACGCAGTATTTT
CDR3: CASSLDRGTDTQYF

J: TRBJ2-7
D: -
V: TRBV6-1
size: -
DNA: TGTGCCAGCAGTGGAAAGACAAACCCAGACTACGAGCAGTACTTC
CDR3: CASSGKTNPDYEQYF

J: TRBJ2-5
D: TRBD2
V: TRBV5-1
size: once
DNA: TGCGCCAGCAGCTTAATGCGGGAGGGAGTGGTGGAGACCCAGTACTTC
CDR3: CASSLMREGVVETQYF

J: TRBJ1-4
D: -
V: TRBV6-6
size: few
DNA: TGTGCCAGCAGTTACTCCGGGGGGGGTGAAAAACTGTTTTTT
CDR3: CASSYSGGGEKLFF

J: TRBJ2-1
D: TRBD2
V: TRBV28
size: -
DNA: TGTGCCAGCAGTTTCCGGGAGGGCTCCTACAATGAGCAGTTCTTC
CDR3: CASSFREGSYNEQFF